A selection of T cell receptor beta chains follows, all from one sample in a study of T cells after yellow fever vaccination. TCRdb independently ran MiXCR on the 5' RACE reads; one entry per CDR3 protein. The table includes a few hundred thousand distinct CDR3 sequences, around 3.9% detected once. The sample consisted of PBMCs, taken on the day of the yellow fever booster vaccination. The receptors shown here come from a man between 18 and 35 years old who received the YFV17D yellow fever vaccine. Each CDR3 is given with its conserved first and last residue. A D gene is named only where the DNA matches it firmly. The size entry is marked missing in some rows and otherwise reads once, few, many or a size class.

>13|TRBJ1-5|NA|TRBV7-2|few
CASSLQDIQPQHF
TGTGCCAGCAGCTTACAGGACATTCAGCCCCAGCATTTT
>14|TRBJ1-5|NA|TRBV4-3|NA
CASSQGQASEPQHF
TGCGCCAGCAGCCAAGGACAGGCCTCGGAGCCCCAGCATTTT
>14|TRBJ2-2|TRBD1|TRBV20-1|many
CSATGTANTGELFF
TGCAGCGCCACCGGGACAGCGAACACCGGGGAGCTGTTTTTT
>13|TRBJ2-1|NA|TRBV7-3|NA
CASSLTEGQEQFF
TGTGCCAGCAGCTTAACGGAAGGACAGGAGCAGTTCTTC
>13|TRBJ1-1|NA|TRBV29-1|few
CSVEMVLNTEAFF
TGCAGCGTTGAAATGGTCCTAAACACTGAAGCTTTCTTT
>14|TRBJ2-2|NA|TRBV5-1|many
CASIEGSGTGELFF
TGCGCCAGCATCGAGGGCAGTGGGACCGGGGAGCTGTTTTTT
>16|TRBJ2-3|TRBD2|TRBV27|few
CASSVSGGGLTDTQYF
TGTGCCAGCAGCGTGAGCGGGGGGGGACTAACAGATACGCAGTATTTT
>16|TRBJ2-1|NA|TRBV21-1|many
CASSRDFGAGVREQFF
TGTGCCAGCAGCAGGGATTTTGGGGCAGGGGTACGGGAGCAGTTCTTC
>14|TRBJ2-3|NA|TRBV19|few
CASSISGLRDTQYF
TGTGCCAGTAGTATCTCCGGCCTAAGAGATACGCAGTATTTT
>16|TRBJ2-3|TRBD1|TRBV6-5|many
CASSYGVDRDTDTQYF
TGTGCCAGCAGTTACGGAGTAGACAGGGACACAGATACGCAGTATTTT
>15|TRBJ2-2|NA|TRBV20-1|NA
CSARASGAATGELFF
TGCAGTGCTAGAGCCTCAGGGGCGGCGACCGGGGAGCTGTTTTTT
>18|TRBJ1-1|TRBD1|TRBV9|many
CASSVVLGQGAMNTEAFF
TGTGCCAGCAGCGTAGTGTTAGGTCAGGGGGCAATGAACACTGAAGCTTTCTTT
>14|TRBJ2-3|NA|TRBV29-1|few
CSVFQGLFTDTQYF
TGCAGCGTTTTTCAGGGGCTTTTCACAGATACGCAGTATTTT
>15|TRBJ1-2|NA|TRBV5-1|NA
CASSATVGANYGYTF
TGCGCCAGCAGCGCGACAGTAGGAGCTAACTATGGCTACACCTTC
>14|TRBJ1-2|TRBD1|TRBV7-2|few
CASTQGAPRYGYTF
TGTGCCAGCACCCAGGGGGCCCCCCGCTATGGCTACACCTTC
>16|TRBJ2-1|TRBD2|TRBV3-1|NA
CASSRQGLAGDNEQFF
TGTGCCAGCAGCCGTCAGGGACTAGCGGGGGATAATGAGCAGTTCTTC
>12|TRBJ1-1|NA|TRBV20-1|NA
CSADRWNTEAFF
TGCAGTGCTGACAGGTGGAACACTGAAGCTTTCTTT
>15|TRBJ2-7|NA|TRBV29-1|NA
CSVAVRALGGSEQYF
TGCAGCGTTGCGGTCAGGGCCCTTGGGGGGAGCGAGCAGTACTTC
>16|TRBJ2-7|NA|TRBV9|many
CASGPRGTAYSYEQYF
TGTGCCAGCGGACCTCGTGGGACGGCATACTCCTACGAGCAGTACTTC
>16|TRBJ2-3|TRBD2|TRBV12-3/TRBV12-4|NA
CASRPTSGGAGDTQYF
TGTGCCAGCAGACCGACTAGCGGGGGGGCAGGAGATACGCAGTATTTT
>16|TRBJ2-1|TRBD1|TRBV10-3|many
CAISESDRVVYNEQFF
TGTGCCATCAGTGAGTCGGACAGGGTGGTTTACAATGAGCAGTTCTTC
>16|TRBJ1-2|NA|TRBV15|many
CATRRAYRKTNYGYTF
TGTGCCACCCGGCGGGCCTACAGGAAAACTAACTATGGCTACACCTTC
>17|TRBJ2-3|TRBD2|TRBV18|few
CASSLTASGWTTDTQYF
TGTGCCAGCTCGTTGACCGCTAGCGGGTGGACCACAGATACGCAGTATTTT
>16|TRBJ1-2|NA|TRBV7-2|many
CASSLGPQGLGYGYTF
TGTGCCAGCAGCTTAGGTCCCCAGGGCCTCGGCTATGGCTACACCTTC
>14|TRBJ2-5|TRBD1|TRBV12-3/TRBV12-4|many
CASSPRQGTETQYF
TGTGCCAGCAGTCCCCGACAGGGGACGGAGACCCAGTACTTC
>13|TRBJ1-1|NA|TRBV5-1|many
CASSLEGPREAFF
TGCGCCAGCAGCTTGGAGGGGCCTCGCGAAGCTTTCTTT